Below are 14 T cell receptor beta chains sequenced from a single sample in a study of human T cells and chemical hapten exposure. TCRdb re-called the RACE reads through MiXCR, storing one row per CDR3 protein. The sample shows fewer than 85,000 distinct CDR3 sequences, around 9.3% of them seen only once. Time point here: healthy volunteer bleed at 6 weeks. The study extracted total RNA from unfractionated whole blood. Specimen: whole blood. These receptors all stem from a female donor in good health. Some clones in this sample may be carry-over from other donors' samples.

This clonotype was detected only a few times. A single base separates this from a much larger clone, so it may be a read error. The chain combines TRBV7-8 with TRBJ1-1; possible D gene TRBD1, 5 bases. The CDR3 extends over 15 amino acids. Germline V lookup: CDR1 SGHVS, CDR2 FQNEAQ. With 0 bases removed from V and 1 base from J, the gap between germline ends came to 9 bases. The CDR3 nucleotides are TGTGCCAGCAGCTTAGCCCGACAGTGGAACACTGAAGCTTTCTTT. This encodes CASSLARQWNTEAFF.

This clonotype showed up many times. The CDR3: CSATTSGVEKLFF. The CDR3 nucleotides read TGCAGTGCCACCACCTCGGGGGTAGAGAAACTGTTTTTT. The chain couples TRBV20-1 to TRBJ1-4; possible D gene TRBD1, 5 bases. Germline values: CDR1 DFQATT, CDR2 SNEGSKA (reference sequence). V was shortened by 6 bases and J by 11 bases, with 19 bases between the two germline ends. This CDR3 is 13 amino acids long.

The chain joins TRBV7-9 to TRBJ1-1; no clear D gene. The CDR3 has 14 residues. Per the germline V gene, CDR1 is SEHNR and CDR2 is FQNEAQ (reference sequence). Trimming shortened V by 3 bases and J by 0 bases, and 8 bases separated the two germline ends. CDR3 protein: CASSFSSLNTEAFF. DNA for the CDR3: TGTGCCAGCAGCTTCTCCAGTTTGAACACTGAAGCTTTCTTT.

This clonotype was recorded at least ten times. This sequence joins TRBV29-1 and TRBJ2-3; possibly TRBD1 for D (6 bases). Germline CDR1 reads SQVTM; CDR2 reads ANQGSEA. The CDR3 covers 13 residues. V dropped 5 bases and J dropped 2 bases, with 11 bases sitting between them. This chain's CDR3 is CSVQGRITDTQYF. In DNA form, the CDR3 reads TGCAGCGTTCAGGGGCGCATCACAGATACGCAGTATTTT.

The rearrangement uses TRBV6-4 and TRBJ2-6; 7 bases match TRBD1. The ends lost 5 bases at V and 0 bases at J; junction bases unmatched: 7. CDR1 MRHNA and CDR2 SNTAGT come from the germline V gene. The CDR3 is 17 residues long. The CDR3 loop is CASSPGTDDSGANVLTF. CDR3 coding DNA: TGTGCCAGCAGTCCCGGGACAGACGACTCTGGGGCCAACGTCCTGACTTTC.

Ten or more counts support this clonotype. The chain links TRBV6-2 or TRBV6-3 to TRBJ2-7; D uncertain. Trimming took off 6 bases at V and 2 bases at J, with 11 bases between the two ends. CDR3 length equals 13 residues. Germline lookup yields CDR1 MNHEY and CDR2 SVGEGT. Here the CDR3 DNA reads TGTGCCAGCAGCGCAGTGGGCGCCTACGAGCAGTACTTC. This codes for CASSAVGAYEQYF.

The CDR3 here is CASSGAVSWTGDYGYTF. CDR3 sequence (DNA): TGTGCCAGCAGCGGCGCCGTATCCTGGACAGGGGACTATGGCTACACCTTC. The chain combines TRBV6-6 with TRBJ1-2; 9 bases map to TRBD1. Unmatched junction bases numbered 14, after V lost 6 bases and J lost 3 bases. Germline V gene sequence: CDR1 MNHNY, CDR2 SVGAGI (reference sequence). The length of the CDR3 is 17 residues.

This clonotype has a handful of counts. V and J are TRBV6-1 and TRBJ1-1; no definite D call. CDR1 and CDR2 (germline): MNHNS, SASEGT. This CDR3 has 13 amino acids. The germline V and J ends were trimmed by 10 bases and 4 bases, with 16 bases remaining between them. Here the CDR3 reads CATSWEGVTEAFF. CDR3 nucleotides: TGTGCCACCTCCTGGGAGGGAGTCACTGAAGCTTTCTTT.

This clonotype has at least ten counts. The chain employs TRBV4-3 and TRBJ1-1; no reliable D call. Germline CDR1 is LGHNA and CDR2 is YSLEER. The CDR3 length is 15 residues. Trimming pared 0 bases from V and 3 bases from J, leaving 11 bases between. The CDR3 region is CASSQDKGVDTEAFF. CDR3 nucleotides: TGCGCCAGCAGCCAAGATAAGGGTGTCGACACTGAAGCTTTCTTT.

This clonotype was counted between two and nine times. The V call is TRBV12-3 or TRBV12-4, the J call TRBJ1-2; 8 bases map to TRBD1. The CDR3 sequence is 15 residues long. Trimming at V came to 4 bases and at J to 13 bases, leaving 17 bases not matched to a gene. The chain's CDR3 is CASSYSGAGGRGITF. CDR3 DNA sequence: TGTGCCAGCAGTTATTCCGGGGCAGGGGGCCGGGGCATCACCTTC.

The rearrangement joins TRBV12-3 or TRBV12-4 to TRBJ2-1; D is undetermined. With 4 bases removed from V and 9 bases from J, the gap between germline ends came to 4 bases. The CDR3 runs to 10 residues. As DNA, the CDR3 is TGTGCCAGCAGTTACCGTGAGCAGTTCTTC. Protein: CASSYREQFF.

The chain employs TRBV20-1 and TRBJ2-3; 9 bases agree with TRBD2. Trimming at V came to 4 bases and at J to 1 base, leaving 6 bases not matched to a gene. This CDR3 contains 15 residues. The V gene's germline CDR1 is DFQATT and CDR2 SNEGSKA (reference sequence). The CDR3 sequence is CSAMTSSGGTDTQYF. DNA of the CDR3: TGCAGTGCTATGACCTCTAGCGGGGGCACAGATACGCAGTATTTT.

This clonotype was seen ten or more times. This rearrangement joins TRBV12-3 or TRBV12-4 to TRBJ2-7, with D hard to call. The CDR3 totals 14 residues. V was pared by 5 bases and J by 2 bases, with 13 bases between. In nucleotides, the CDR3 is TGTGCCAGCAGTCCCTTTGGGGTTACCTACGAGCAGTACTTC. Protein sequence: CASSPFGVTYEQYF.

This chain joins TRBV6-1 and TRBJ2-7, with D unclear. The germline CDR1 and CDR2 sequences are MNHNS and SASEGT. The CDR3 runs to 13 residues. Between the trimmed V and J ends, which lost 0 bases and 6 bases, there was a span of 9 bases. The CDR3 sequence is CASSEAGRIEQYF. The DNA of the CDR3 is TGTGCCAGCAGTGAAGCGGGCCGGATCGAGCAGTACTTC.